The T cell receptor beta chain under discussion was sequenced for a study of blood T cell repertoires in COVID-19. The wider study: There were acute and convalescent COVID-19 samples, and they came from the United States, Italy and Spain. PBMCs, B-cell-depleted T cells, or T cells were the source of the cDNA or gDNA that made up the material.

V lost 5 bases and J 2 bases, leaving 19 bases between the germline ends. The germline gives CDR1 LNHNV, CDR2 YYDKDF (reference sequence). The CDR3 length is 17 residues. Per the original methods: It was from reference gene primer amplification that nucleated cell counts were estimated. Libraries were prepared by immunoSEQ multiplex PCR; TCRdb keeps only in-frame clonotypes and omits some of them. The D gene and trimming were derived from the DNA, and the V and J assignments and clone size from that table. Counted here are about 490,000 clones, approximately 85% occurring once; the ten biggest clones make up approximately 2.9%.

V gene TRBV15 combines with J gene TRBJ2-1; D may be TRBD2 (6 bases). The receptor's source is a human donor in a cohort sampled during active COVID-19. The specimen was peripheral blood. The CDR3 sequence: CATSGGFGGPTYNEQFF. The CDR3, as DNA: TGTGCCACCAGCGGAGGATTCGGAGGGCCAACCTACAATGAGCAGTTCTTC.